The 8 T cell receptor beta chains below all came from one sample that was sequenced in a study of Graves' ophthalmopathy and Graves' hyperthyroidism. Researchers took RNA transcripts and amplified TCR beta CDR3 regions from them. First-round RT-PCR relied on HTBI primers, and a second-round multiplex PCR came next. MiXCR, applied by TCRdb to the multiplex PCR reads, yields one record per CDR3 protein. Among 620,000 or so distinct CDR3 sequences listed, roughly 20% were seen once. Sample: peripheral blood. These TCRs come from a young woman with stable Graves' hyperthyroidism. Some clones in this sample may be carry-over from other donors' samples.

This clonotype was recorded at least ten times. V is TRBV6-1 and J is TRBJ2-7; no firm D call. The germline V gene encodes CDR1 MNHNS and CDR2 SASEGT. V was trimmed by 6 bases and J by 2 bases, leaving 11 bases between them. CDR3 length: 13 amino acids. The CDR3 bases are TGTGCCAGCAGCCGGTGGGGTCCCTACGAGCAGTACTTC. It codes for CASSRWGPYEQYF.

The chain recombines TRBV10-2 with TRBJ2-7, with no clear D. The germline CDR1 and CDR2 sequences are WSHSY and SAAADI. Trimming left V 7 bases short and J 3 bases short, with 10 bases between. This CDR3 region has 12 residues. The CDR3 region has the DNA TGCGCCAGCACTGATAGCCGCTACGAGCAGTACTTC. Translation gives CASTDSRYEQYF.

This clonotype was counted many times. The chain combines TRBV12-3 or TRBV12-4 with TRBJ2-7, with unresolved D. V lost 3 bases and J lost 7, with 10 bases in between. The CDR3 sequence is 12 residues long. The CDR3 loop is CASSFRVEEQYF. CDR3 nucleotide sequence: TGTGCCAGCAGTTTTCGGGTGGAAGAGCAGTACTTC.

V is TRBV6-5 and J is TRBJ1-2; 7 bases align to TRBD1. The CDR3 runs to 15 residues. The V gene's germline CDR1 is MNHEY and CDR2 SVGAGI. After removal of 2 bases from V and 2 bases from J, the junction contained 5 bases not matched to a gene. The CDR3 protein is CASSYRPGQNYGYTF. The CDR3 DNA reads as TGTGCCAGCAGTTACCGACCGGGACAGAACTATGGCTACACCTTC.

This clonotype came up many times. The gene calls are TRBV7-2 and TRBJ2-7; a weak D match, TRBD1 (6 bases). This CDR3 region has 14 residues. Germline CDR1 SGHTA, CDR2 FQGNSA. Trimming cost V 5 bases and J 2 bases, with 13 bases left between them. Here the CDR3 reads CASSPATGPYEQYF. CDR3 DNA sequence: TGTGCCAGCAGCCCCGCGACAGGTCCCTACGAGCAGTACTTC. The full variable domain, rest sourced from reference TRBV7-2 and TRBJ2-7, is GAGVSQSPSNKVTEKGKDVELRCDPISGHTALYWYRQSLGQGLEFLIYFQGNSAPDKSGLPSDRFSAERTGGSVSTLTIQRTQQEDSAVYLCASSPATGPYEQYFGPGTRLTVT.

This clonotype was counted many times. This sequence joins TRBV6-4 and TRBJ1-3, with 8 nucleotides matching TRBD1. The CDR3 totals 20 residues. The germline V gene encodes CDR1 MRHNA and CDR2 SNTAGT. The ends lost 1 base at V and 4 bases at J; junction bases unmatched: 18. This chain's CDR3 is CASSDFRRDRMREAGNTIYF. Written as DNA, the CDR3 is TGTGCCAGCAGTGACTTTAGGAGGGACAGGATGCGAGAAGCGGGAAACACCATATATTTT.

The sample holds many counts of this clonotype. The chain is built from TRBV18 and TRBJ1-1, with D perhaps matching TRBD1 (5 bases). Germline CDR1 is KGHSH and CDR2 is LQKENI. The CDR3 runs to 15 residues. The V end lost 5 bases, the J end lost 4 bases, and 17 bases lay between the germline ends. CDR3 loop: CASSTTPAGGTEAFF. As DNA, the CDR3 is TGTGCCAGCTCAACAACGCCCGCGGGGGGCACTGAAGCTTTCTTT.

This clonotype was seen repeatedly, ten times or more. The rearrangement joins TRBV12-3 or TRBV12-4 to TRBJ1-1; D unclear. V gave up 8 bases and J gave up 6 bases, with 13 bases separating them. The CDR3 sequence is 12 residues long. CDR3 loop: CASLQWPSEAFF. The CDR3 DNA reads as TGTGCCAGCCTACAGTGGCCTTCTGAAGCTTTCTTT.